This T cell receptor beta chain stems from a study of neurological immune-mediated disorders. This clonotype was detected many times. Its cognate antigen is unknown. The cDNA came from 5'RACE with 10-nucleotide random UMIs. Via MiXCR, TCRdb re-called the 5' RACE reads, giving one row per CDR3 protein. The table records around 15,000 distinct CDR3 sequences, under 4% of them present only once. This CDR3 is built from 13 residues. Trimming took off 0 bases at V and 4 bases at J, with 7 bases between the two ends. CDR1 and CDR2 from the germline V gene are LGHNA and YSLEER. General study findings and limits: None of the CDR3 amino acid sequences found in expanded clones was shared across subjects. This suggests that the TCR-beta repertoires were private in all groups. Whereas HTLV-1-associated myelopathy showed the most TCR clonal expansion, multiple sclerosis showed the least, with levels below those of healthy controls.

The chain combines TRBV4-3 with TRBJ2-7; D may be TRBD2 (5 bases). Sample: CD8+ T cells from blood. The sequence was collected from a woman aged 40 to 50 in good health. CDR3 in amino acids: CASSQDGGYEQYF. The CDR3 DNA sequence: TGCGCCAGCAGCCAAGACGGAGGATACGAGCAGTACTTC.